The rows below give T cell receptor beta chains drawn from one sample of a study of cytomegalovirus exposure and HLA in healthy donors. The protocol was immunoSEQ multiplex PCR, while the TCRdb copy is restricted to in-frame clones and leaves out a portion. The sample carries roughly 200,000 clones, over 60% recorded once. Sequencing was done on a sample of PBMCs. Receptor source: a man younger than 35 in good health and CMV-seronegative. Each CDR3 is given with its conserved first and last residue. D genes are given only for firm matches. Size is stated for part of the rows, as once, few or many counts, or as a class when the clone is expanded.

.,TRBJ1-1,.,TRBV5-4,TGTGCCAGCAGCTCAGATATTGGCACTGAAGCTTTCTTT,CASSSDIGTEAFF
.,TRBJ1-2,TRBD1,TRBV7-2,TGTGCCAGCAGCCTCGGACAGGACTATGGCTACACCTTC,CASSLGQDYGYTF
.,TRBJ1-1,.,TRBV9,TGTGCCAGCAGCCCCCTCGCTGAGGTCACTGAAGCTTTCTTT,CASSPLAEVTEAFF
.,TRBJ2-7,TRBD1,TRBV5-1,TGCGCCAGCAGCTTCTCGGGACAGGAGAGGGAGCAGTACTTC,CASSFSGQEREQYF
.,TRBJ2-7,.,TRBV5-6,TGTGCCAGCAGCTCGGAACTAGGGACGAGTGGAGGGTACGAGCAGTACTTC,CASSSELGTSGGYEQYF
.,TRBJ2-5,.,TRBV7-3,TGTGCCAGCAGCTTAAATGGGGGGATTTGGCAAGAGACCCAGTACTTC,CASSLNGGIWQETQYF
.,TRBJ1-1,.,TRBV7-9,TGTGCCAGCAGCGCGGTGAACACTGAAGCTTTCTTT,CASSAVNTEAFF
once,TRBJ2-7,TRBD1,TRBV2,TGTGCCAGCAGTTTTGGACAGGGGCAGTACTTC,CASSFGQGQYF
once,TRBJ1-2,TRBD1,TRBV30,TGTGCCTGGGGGACAGGGGGATATGGCTACACCTTC,CAWGTGGYGYTF
.,TRBJ1-5,.,TRBV9,TGTGCCAGCAGCGTAAGAGGGATTGCCAATCAGCCCCAGCATTTT,CASSVRGIANQPQHF
.,TRBJ1-3,.,TRBV5-6,TGTGCCAGCACGAAAGAACCCTATCCGAGCTCTGGAAACACCATATATTTT,CASTKEPYPSSGNTIYF
.,TRBJ2-1,TRBD2,TRBV19,TGTGCCAGTAGTATCATGGGACTAGCGGGTGTTAGCTCCTACAATGAGCAGTTCTTC,CASSIMGLAGVSSYNEQFF
.,TRBJ2-7,TRBD1,TRBV18,TGTGCCAGCTCACCGGATCTGGGACAGGGCATGAACGAGCAGTACTTC,CASSPDLGQGMNEQYF
.,TRBJ2-1,TRBD2,TRBV7-3,TGTGCCAGCAGCTTTGGGCTAGCGGGAGTCTATGAGCAGTTCTTC,CASSFGLAGVYEQFF
.,TRBJ2-1,.,TRBV5-1,TGCGCCAGCAGCCCCGAGACAGGCTACAATGAGCAGTTCTTC,CASSPETGYNEQFF
.,TRBJ2-1,.,TRBV25-1,TGTGCCAGCGGCCTCAGGGGTGAGCAGTTCTTC,CASGLRGEQFF
.,TRBJ1-2,.,TRBV30,TGTGCCTGGAGTGTTGGAGTTCGTCCGGGGTATGGCTACACCTTC,CAWSVGVRPGYGYTF
.,TRBJ2-7,TRBD2,TRBV15,TGTGCCACCAGCAGAGGTCGAGCGGGAGCCTACGAGCAGTACTTC,CATSRGRAGAYEQYF
.,TRBJ2-2,TRBD1,TRBV7-6,TGTGCCAGCAGCTTACAGGGGGCAAACACCGGGGAGCTGTTTTTT,CASSLQGANTGELFF
.,TRBJ1-5,.,TRBV10-3,TGTGCCATCAGTGAGGACCCCAGGGGTCAGCCCCAGCATTTT,CAISEDPRGQPQHF
.,TRBJ1-1,.,TRBV9,TGTGCCAGCAGCCCTCTCCACAGGGAAGGTAACACTGAAGCTTTCTTT,CASSPLHREGNTEAFF
.,TRBJ2-1,.,TRBV7-6,TGTGCCAGCAGCTTAGTCGGGGGTTCGTACAATGAGCAGTTCTTC,CASSLVGGSYNEQFF
.,TRBJ2-7,TRBD1,TRBV2,TGTGCCAGCAGTGAGTCAGGGGGCGCGAGGGAGCAGTACTTC,CASSESGGAREQYF
.,TRBJ2-1,TRBD2,TRBV6-1,TGTGCCAGCACAACTAGCGGGAGGGAGGGCTATGAGCAGTTCTTC,CASTTSGREGYEQFF
.,TRBJ1-4,.,TRBV7-9,TGTGCCAGCAGCTTAGGGGGAGGTCGCCTAAATGAAAAACTGTTTTTT,CASSLGGGRLNEKLFF
few,TRBJ2-7,.,TRBV7-2,TGTGCCAGCAGCTTAGGGGGCGGGACCTACGAGCAGTACTTC,CASSLGGGTYEQYF
few,TRBJ1-5,TRBD1,TRBV7-2,TGTGCCAGCAGCTTACCCTCGGACAGGGGAGGACGGCAGCCCCAGCATTTT,CASSLPSDRGGRQPQHF
.,TRBJ2-2,TRBD2,TRBV5-1,TGCGCCAGCAGCTTAACTAGCGGGTTCACCGGGGAGCTGTTTTTT,CASSLTSGFTGELFF
.,TRBJ1-4,TRBD1,TRBV5-1,TGCGCCAGCAGCTTTGGCAGGGGGGATTCTAATGAAAAACTGTTTTTT,CASSFGRGDSNEKLFF
.,TRBJ1-6,TRBD1,TRBV15,TGTGCCACCGCGAGCGACAGGGGGAATTCACCCCTCCACTTT,CATASDRGNSPLHF
once,TRBJ2-7,TRBD2,TRBV10-3,TGTGCCATCAGTGATACGAGCGGGAGGAATGACGAGCAGTACTTC,CAISDTSGRNDEQYF
.,TRBJ2-7,TRBD2,TRBV7-3,TGTGCCAGCAGCCCTAGCGGGAGTGGTGACGAGCAGTACTTC,CASSPSGSGDEQYF
once,TRBJ2-1,TRBD2,TRBV30,TGTGCCTGGAGGGCGGGGGGGTCCTACAATGAGCAGTTCTTC,CAWRAGGSYNEQFF
few,TRBJ1-2,.,TRBV6-1,TGTGCCAGCAGCAACAGCTATGGCTACACCTTC,CASSNSYGYTF
.,TRBJ2-3,.,TRBV10-1,TGCGCCAGCAGTCCTCGCCCCGGGACTAGCACAGATACGCAGTATTTT,CASSPRPGTSTDTQYF
few,TRBJ2-7,.,TRBV28,TGTGCCAGCAGTTTAAGGCCGGAGACCTACGAGCAGTACTTC,CASSLRPETYEQYF
.,TRBJ1-2,.,TRBV7-2,TGTGCCAGCAGCTTCTTTGGGAGGGATGGCTACACCTTC,CASSFFGRDGYTF
.,TRBJ2-3,.,TRBV9,TGTGCCAGCAGCCCCACAAACACAGATACGCAGTATTTT,CASSPTNTDTQYF
once,TRBJ1-4,TRBD1,TRBV5-1,TGCGCCAGCAGTCCCTCCGGGACAGGGGCTGAAAAACTGTTTTTT,CASSPSGTGAEKLFF
few,TRBJ1-2,TRBD1,TRBV28,TGTGCCAGCAGTCCCCAGTGGAGGGGGCGAGATGGCTACACCTTC,CASSPQWRGRDGYTF
.,TRBJ1-2,TRBD1,TRBV6-5,TGTGCCAGCAGTGTGACAGGGTCCTATGGCTACACCTTC,CASSVTGSYGYTF
.,TRBJ2-7,.,TRBV11-2,TGTGCCAGCACCCTGGGGGGATCCTACGAGCAGTACTTC,CASTLGGSYEQYF
.,TRBJ2-1,TRBD2,TRBV6-6,TGTGCCAGCAGCCTCGCGGCGGGAGGGCCGGGTGAGCAGTTCTTC,CASSLAAGGPGEQFF
.,TRBJ1-5,TRBD1,TRBV28,TGTGCCAGCAGACCTGGGACAGGGGGCGCCGGTCAGCCCCAGCATTTT,CASRPGTGGAGQPQHF
.,TRBJ1-5,.,TRBV20-1,TGCAGTGCTGGAGCTAATCAGCCCCAGCATTTT,CSAGANQPQHF
.,TRBJ2-5,TRBD2,TRBV4-1,TGCGCCAGCAGCCAAGATCTGGGACTAGACCAAGAGACCCAGTACTTC,CASSQDLGLDQETQYF
.,TRBJ2-3,TRBD1,TRBV29-1,TGCAGCGTTCAGGGACAGTATCCCACAGATACGCAGTATTTT,CSVQGQYPTDTQYF
.,TRBJ1-1,.,TRBV4-1,TGCGCCAGCAGCCATCCCGCATCGACAGTAAAAGAAGCTTTCTTT,CASSHPASTVKEAFF
.,TRBJ2-1,.,TRBV14,TGTGCCAGCAGCCCCCGTCCGCGGGCTTACAATGAGCAGTTCTTC,CASSPRPRAYNEQFF
.,TRBJ1-1,.,TRBV9,TGTGCCAGCAGCGTAAACCTAATGAACACTGAAGCTTTCTTT,CASSVNLMNTEAFF
.,TRBJ1-2,.,TRBV19,TGTGCCAGTAGTATTTCTAGGGGGACCCGCTATGGCTACACCTTC,CASSISRGTRYGYTF
.,TRBJ2-7,.,TRBV29-1,TGCAGCGTTGTCCTACAGGAGTACTACGAGCAGTACTTC,CSVVLQEYYEQYF
.,TRBJ2-7,.,TRBV30,TGTGCATCAGCACAGGGGGGGAGCTCCTACGAGCAGTACTTC,CASAQGGSSYEQYF
.,TRBJ1-1,TRBD1,TRBV28,TGTGCCAGCAGTATTACAGGGGTGGGCACTGAAGCTTTCTTT,CASSITGVGTEAFF
.,TRBJ2-1,.,TRBV12-2,TGTGCAAGTCGCACTAGTTGCATTCGTGTAGCGAATGAGCAGTTCTTC,CASRTSCIRVANEQFF
.,TRBJ2-2,TRBD2,TRBV27,TGTGCCAGCAGTTTCGTGGGGGGGACCGGGGAGCTGTTTTTT,CASSFVGGTGELFF
.,TRBJ2-1,TRBD2,TRBV7-6,TGTGCCAGCAGCGCCCGACTAGCGGGGCGAGATGAGCAGTTCTTC,CASSARLAGRDEQFF